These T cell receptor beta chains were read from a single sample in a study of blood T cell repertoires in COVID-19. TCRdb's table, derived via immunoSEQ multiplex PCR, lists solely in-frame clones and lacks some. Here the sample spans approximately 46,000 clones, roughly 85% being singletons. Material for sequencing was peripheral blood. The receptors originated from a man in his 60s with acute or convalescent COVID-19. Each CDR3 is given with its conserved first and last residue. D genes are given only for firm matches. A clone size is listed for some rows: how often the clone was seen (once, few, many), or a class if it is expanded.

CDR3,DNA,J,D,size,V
CASTSGTGEGANQPQHF,TGCGCCAGCACTTCCGGGACAGGGGAGGGTGCAAATCAGCCCCAGCATTTT,TRBJ1-5,TRBD1,NA,TRBV10-2
CASSDSSVADTQYF,TGTGCCAGCAGTGATTCTAGCGTAGCAGATACGCAGTATTTT,TRBJ2-3,NA,NA,TRBV2
CASSSDSGGTDTQYF,TGCGCCAGCAGCTCGGACTCGGGGGGCACAGATACGCAGTATTTT,TRBJ2-3,NA,NA,TRBV5-1
CASSADVTGGKLFF,TGTGCCAGCAGCGCCGACGTAACAGGGGGAAAACTGTTTTTT,TRBJ1-4,TRBD1,NA,TRBV9
CASSIVRGSQPQHF,TGTGCCAGTAGTATAGTCCGGGGAAGTCAGCCCCAGCATTTT,TRBJ1-5,NA,once,TRBV19
CASSPSRQGDGKLFF,TGTGCCAGCTCACCTTCGAGACAGGGGGATGGAAAACTGTTTTTT,TRBJ1-4,TRBD1,NA,TRBV18
CASSRTGDYSYEQYF,TGCGCCAGCAGCCGCACGGGGGACTACTCCTACGAGCAGTACTTC,TRBJ2-7,TRBD2,once,TRBV5-1
CASKRTGSAGNTIYF,TGTGCCAGCAAAAGGACAGGTTCGGCTGGAAACACCATATATTTT,TRBJ1-3,TRBD1,NA,TRBV27
CASSSGTGNNNEQFF,TGCGCCAGCAGCTCCGGGACAGGGAATAACAATGAGCAGTTCTTC,TRBJ2-1,TRBD1,NA,TRBV5-1
CASSRGDTGELFF,TGTGCCAGCAGCCGGGGGGACACCGGGGAGCTGTTTTTT,TRBJ2-2,NA,NA,TRBV3-1/TRBV3-2
CASSFDGDIKQYF,TGTGCCAGCAGTTTCGACGGGGACATTAAGCAGTACTTC,TRBJ2-7,NA,NA,TRBV27
CASSSNPTEQAQETQYF,TGCGCCAGCAGCTCGAACCCCACTGAACAGGCCCAAGAGACCCAGTACTTC,TRBJ2-5,NA,NA,TRBV5-1
CASSLVRQGTGELFF,TGCGCCAGCAGCTTGGTCAGACAGGGCACCGGGGAGCTGTTTTTT,TRBJ2-2,TRBD1,NA,TRBV5-1
CASSQEGRVSTGELFF,TGTGCCAGCAGTCAAGAGGGCAGGGTATCCACCGGGGAGCTGTTTTTT,TRBJ2-2,NA,few,TRBV3-1/TRBV3-2
CAIATGPEAFF,TGTGCCATCGCGACAGGGCCTGAAGCTTTCTTT,TRBJ1-1,TRBD1,once,TRBV10-3
CASSLGGQEQYF,TGCGCCAGCAGCTTGGGTGGACAGGAGCAGTACTTC,TRBJ2-7,NA,NA,TRBV5-1
CASSRQGSNYGYTF,TGTGCCAGCAGCCGACAGGGATCTAACTATGGCTACACCTTC,TRBJ1-2,TRBD1,once,TRBV6-5
CASSPGSSYEQYF,TGCGCCAGCAGCCCCGGGAGCTCCTACGAGCAGTACTTC,TRBJ2-7,NA,NA,TRBV5-1
CASSFALLSGAMRSYGYTF,TGTGCCAGCAGCTTCGCCCTCCTCTCTGGAGCCATGCGGTCCTATGGCTACACCTTC,TRBJ1-2,NA,NA,TRBV14
CASSKQGTGYGYTF,TGTGCCAGCAGTAAACAGGGGACTGGCTATGGCTACACCTTC,TRBJ1-2,TRBD1,NA,TRBV6-5
CASRVTGENTEAFF,TGTGCCAGCAGAGTGACAGGGGAGAACACTGAAGCTTTCTTT,TRBJ1-1,TRBD1,NA,TRBV2
CASSHRGADTQYF,TGTGCCAGCAGTCACCGGGGGGCAGATACGCAGTATTTT,TRBJ2-3,TRBD2,NA,TRBV12-3/TRBV12-4
CASSPVQGIYEQYF,TGTGCCAGCAGCCCTGTGCAGGGAATCTACGAGCAGTACTTC,TRBJ2-7,NA,NA,TRBV7-9
CATSAIPSGPTDTQYF,TGTGCCACCAGCGCGATACCTAGCGGCCCCACAGATACGCAGTATTTT,TRBJ2-3,TRBD2,NA,TRBV15
CASSLRQGPQETQYF,TGTGCCAGCAGCCTTCGACAGGGCCCCCAAGAGACCCAGTACTTC,TRBJ2-5,TRBD1,NA,TRBV14
CASSAGGPGETQYF,TGCGCCAGCAGCGCGGGAGGGCCTGGGGAGACCCAGTACTTC,TRBJ2-5,TRBD2,NA,TRBV5-1
CATSDSRAGASGPQHF,TGTGCCACCAGTGATTCCCGGGCGGGCGCCTCGGGGCCCCAGCATTTT,TRBJ1-5,NA,NA,TRBV24-1
CASSKGETQYF,TGTGCCAGTTCCAAGGGGGAGACCCAGTACTTC,TRBJ2-5,NA,few,TRBV7-9
CSVENQGSTDTQYF,TGCAGCGTTGAAAACCAGGGTAGCACAGATACGCAGTATTTT,TRBJ2-3,NA,once,TRBV29-1
CASSLPAVRGTGELFF,TGTGCCAGCAGCTTACCTGCCGTGAGGGGGACCGGGGAGCTGTTTTTT,TRBJ2-2,NA,NA,TRBV7-8
CASSEGGRGYGYTF,TGTGCCAGCAGTGAAGGTGGCAGGGGGTATGGCTACACCTTC,TRBJ1-2,TRBD1,NA,TRBV25-1
CASSQGAGYEQYF,TGCGCCAGCAGCCAGGGGGCTGGCTACGAGCAGTACTTC,TRBJ2-7,TRBD1,NA,TRBV5-1
CASSSTRFAYEQYF,TGTGCCAGCAGCTCCACTAGGTTCGCTTACGAGCAGTACTTC,TRBJ2-7,NA,NA,TRBV3-1/TRBV3-2
CASSLALGEQYF,TGTGCCAGCAGCTTAGCGCTCGGCGAGCAGTACTTC,TRBJ2-7,NA,NA,TRBV7-8
CASSMIGGEETQYF,TGTGCCAGTAGTATGATAGGGGGAGAAGAGACCCAGTACTTC,TRBJ2-5,NA,NA,TRBV19
CASRLAGGTGANVLTF,TGTGCCAGCAGGCTTGCAGGGGGCACTGGGGCCAACGTCCTGACTTTC,TRBJ2-6,TRBD1,NA,TRBV28
CASSSDSYGYTF,TGTGCCAGCAGCTCGGACTCGTATGGCTACACCTTC,TRBJ1-2,NA,NA,TRBV7-9
CSVEGAGNEKLFF,TGCAGCGTTGAAGGGGCAGGAAATGAAAAACTGTTTTTT,TRBJ1-4,NA,NA,TRBV29-1
CASSSVTEAFF,TGTGCCAGCAGCTCTGTAACTGAAGCTTTCTTT,TRBJ1-1,NA,NA,TRBV7-9
CASSEGGDGYEQYF,TGTGCCAGCAGTGAAGGAGGTGATGGTTACGAGCAGTACTTC,TRBJ2-7,NA,NA,TRBV25-1